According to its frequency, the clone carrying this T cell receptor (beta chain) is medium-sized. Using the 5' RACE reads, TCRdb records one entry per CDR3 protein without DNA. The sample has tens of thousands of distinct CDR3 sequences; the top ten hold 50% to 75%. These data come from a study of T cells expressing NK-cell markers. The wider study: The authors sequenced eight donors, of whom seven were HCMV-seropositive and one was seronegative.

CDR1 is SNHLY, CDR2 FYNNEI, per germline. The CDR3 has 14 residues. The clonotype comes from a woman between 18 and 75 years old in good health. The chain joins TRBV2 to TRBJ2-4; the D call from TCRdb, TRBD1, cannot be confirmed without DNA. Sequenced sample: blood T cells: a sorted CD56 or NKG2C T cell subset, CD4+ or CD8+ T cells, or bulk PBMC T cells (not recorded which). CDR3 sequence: CASRPGQGWNIQYF. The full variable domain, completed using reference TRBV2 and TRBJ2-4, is EPEVTQTPSHQVTQMGQEVILRCVPISNHLYFYWYRQILGQKVEFLVSFYNNEISEKSEIFDDQFSVERPDGSNFTLKIRSTKLEDSAMYFCASRPGQGWNIQYFGAGTRLSVL.